This T cell receptor (beta chain) appears in the sequencing data of a study of T cells in Graves' hyperthyroidism and ophthalmopathy. Study-level findings and limits: The model's output predicted ophthalmopathy at a median of about 6.5 months prior to onset.

Germline CDR1 is SNHLY and CDR2 is FYNNEI. This CDR3 has 14 amino acids. Trimming removed 7 bases at V and 3 bases at J, with 12 bases between. Amplified TCR beta CDR3 regions derived from RNA transcripts. In the first-round RT-PCR of the TCR CDR3, the HTBI primer set was used. One entry per CDR3 protein, called by TCRdb with MiXCR from the multiplex PCR reads. The repertoire holds over 500,000 distinct CDR3 sequences, with 15% to 20% as singletons. Active moderate-to-severe ophthalmopathy, Clinical Activity Score at least 3, NOSPECS at least 4, under 3 months' duration. Patients were excluded for uncontrolled infection, other autoimmune disease, pregnancy or lactation. To note about this clonotype: The antigen remains unidentified.

The chain carries TRBV2 and TRBJ2-2; either TRBD1 or TRBD2 may supply D (5 bases each). Material: blood. The clonotype comes from a woman aged 25 to 39 with Graves' ophthalmopathy. The CDR3 sequence: CASTGTEDTGELFF. The CDR3 bases are TGTGCCAGCACAGGGACCGAAGACACCGGGGAGCTGTTTTTT.